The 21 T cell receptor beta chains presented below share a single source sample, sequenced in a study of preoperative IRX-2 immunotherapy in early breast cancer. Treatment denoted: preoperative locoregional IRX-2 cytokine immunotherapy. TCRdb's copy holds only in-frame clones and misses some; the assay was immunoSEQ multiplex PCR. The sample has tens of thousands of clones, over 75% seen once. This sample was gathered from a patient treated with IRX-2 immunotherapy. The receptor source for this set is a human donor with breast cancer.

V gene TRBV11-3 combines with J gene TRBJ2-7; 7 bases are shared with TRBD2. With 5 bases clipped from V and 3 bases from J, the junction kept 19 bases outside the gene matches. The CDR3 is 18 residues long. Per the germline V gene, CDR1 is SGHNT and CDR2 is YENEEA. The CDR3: CASSPTPREIISLYEQYF. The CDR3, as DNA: TGTGCCAGCAGCCCAACGCCGCGGGAGATAATTTCTCTCTACGAGCAGTACTTC.

CDR3 amino acids: CASSLKGRTYLVTIYF. CDR3 coding DNA: TGTGCCAGCAGCTTAAAGGGACGTACATATTTAGTCACCATATATTTT. The chain couples TRBV7-2 to TRBJ1-3; tentatively, D is TRBD1 (5 bases). V was cut by 2 bases and J by 9 bases, with 20 bases left in between. The CDR3 extends over 16 amino acids. Germline CDR1 reads SGHTA; CDR2 reads FQGNSA.

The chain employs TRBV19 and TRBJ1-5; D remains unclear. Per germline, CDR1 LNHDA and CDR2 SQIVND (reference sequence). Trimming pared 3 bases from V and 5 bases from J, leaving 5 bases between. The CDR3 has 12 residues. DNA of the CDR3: TGTGCCAGTAGTATGGGAGATCAGCCCCAGCATTTT. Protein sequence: CASSMGDQPQHF.

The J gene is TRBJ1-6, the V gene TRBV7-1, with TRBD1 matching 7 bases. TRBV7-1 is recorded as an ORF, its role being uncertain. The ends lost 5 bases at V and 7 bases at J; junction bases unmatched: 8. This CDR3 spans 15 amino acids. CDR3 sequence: CASSPRDSKNSPLHF. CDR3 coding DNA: TGTGCCAGCAGCCCCCGGGACAGCAAGAATTCACCCCTCCACTTT.

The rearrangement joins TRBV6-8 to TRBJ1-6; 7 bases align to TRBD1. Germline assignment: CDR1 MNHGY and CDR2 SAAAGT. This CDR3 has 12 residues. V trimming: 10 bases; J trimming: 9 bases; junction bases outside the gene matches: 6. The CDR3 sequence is CAITAGGSPLHF. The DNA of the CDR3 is TGTGCCATCACTGCAGGGGGTTCACCCCTCCACTTT.

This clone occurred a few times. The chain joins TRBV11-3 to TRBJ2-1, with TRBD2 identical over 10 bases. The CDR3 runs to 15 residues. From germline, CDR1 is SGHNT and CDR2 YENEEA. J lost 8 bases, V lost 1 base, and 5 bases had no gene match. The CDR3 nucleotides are TGTGCCAGCAGCTTAGTGGCTAGCGGGAGTTATGAGCAGTTCTTC. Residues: CASSLVASGSYEQFF. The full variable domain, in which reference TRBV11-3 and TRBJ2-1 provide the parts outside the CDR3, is EAGVVQSPRYKIIEKKQPVAFWCNPISGHNTLYWYLQNLGQGPELLIRYENEEAVDDSQLPKDRFSAERLKGVDSTLKIQPAELGDSAVYLCASSLVASGSYEQFFGPGTRLTVL.

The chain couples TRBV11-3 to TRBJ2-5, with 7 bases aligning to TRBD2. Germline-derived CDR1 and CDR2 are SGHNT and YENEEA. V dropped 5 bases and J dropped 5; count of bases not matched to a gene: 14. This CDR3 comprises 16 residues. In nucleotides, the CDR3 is TGTGCCAGCAGCCGCCGAGCAGGCGGGGGAGGGGAGACCCAGTACTTC. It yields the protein CASSRRAGGGGETQYF.

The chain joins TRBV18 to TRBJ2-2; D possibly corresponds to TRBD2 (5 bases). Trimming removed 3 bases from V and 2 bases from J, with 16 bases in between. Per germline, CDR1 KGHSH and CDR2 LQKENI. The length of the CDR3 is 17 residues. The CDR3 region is CASSPPTGVPNTGELFF. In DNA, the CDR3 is TGTGCCAGCTCACCCCCAACCGGGGTACCAAACACCGGGGAGCTGTTTTTT.

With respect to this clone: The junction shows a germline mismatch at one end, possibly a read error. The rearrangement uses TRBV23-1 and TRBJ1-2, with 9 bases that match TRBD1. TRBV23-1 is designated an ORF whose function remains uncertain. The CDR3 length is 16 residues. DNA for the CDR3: TGCGTCAGCAGCCAAAAGGGGGACAGGGCCAACTATGGCTACACCTTC. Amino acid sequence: CVSSQKGDRANYGYTF.

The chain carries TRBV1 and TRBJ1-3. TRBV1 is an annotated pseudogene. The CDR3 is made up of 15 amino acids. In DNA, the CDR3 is TGCGCCAGCAGCCCACGCTCACCACCTGGAAATACCATATATTTT. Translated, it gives CASSPRSPPGNTIYF.

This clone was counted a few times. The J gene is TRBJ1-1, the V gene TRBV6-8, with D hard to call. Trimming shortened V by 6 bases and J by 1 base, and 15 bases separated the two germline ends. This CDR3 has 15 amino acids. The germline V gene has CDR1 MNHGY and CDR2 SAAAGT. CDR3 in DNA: TGTGCCAGCAGCCCCACCAACTGGGCGAACACTGAAGCTTTCTTT. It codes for CASSPTNWANTEAFF.

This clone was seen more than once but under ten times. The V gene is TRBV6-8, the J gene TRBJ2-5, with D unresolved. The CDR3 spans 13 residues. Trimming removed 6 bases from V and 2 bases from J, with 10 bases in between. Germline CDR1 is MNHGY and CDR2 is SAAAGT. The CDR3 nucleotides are TGTGCCAGCAGCCGCACTCGGCAAGAGACCCAGTACTTC. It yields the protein CASSRTRQETQYF.

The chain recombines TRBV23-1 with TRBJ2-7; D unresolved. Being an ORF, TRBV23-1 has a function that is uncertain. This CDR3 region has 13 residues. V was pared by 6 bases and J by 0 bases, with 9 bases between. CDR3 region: CASSLLDSYEQYF. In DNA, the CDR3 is TGCGCCAGCAGCTTGTTGGACTCCTACGAGCAGTACTTC.

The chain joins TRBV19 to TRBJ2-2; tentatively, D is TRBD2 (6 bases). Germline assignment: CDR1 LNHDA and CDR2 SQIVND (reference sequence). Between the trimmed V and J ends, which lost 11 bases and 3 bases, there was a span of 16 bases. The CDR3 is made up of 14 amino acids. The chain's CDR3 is CAVEGGTYTGELFF. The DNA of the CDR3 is TGTGCCGTGGAGGGCGGAACTTACACCGGGGAGCTGTTTTTT.

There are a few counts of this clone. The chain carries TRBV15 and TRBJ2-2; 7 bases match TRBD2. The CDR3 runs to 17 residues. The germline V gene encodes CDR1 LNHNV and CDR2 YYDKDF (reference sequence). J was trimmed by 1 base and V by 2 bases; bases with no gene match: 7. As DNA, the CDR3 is TGTGCCACCAGCAGATCCAAGGGGACTAAGAACACCGGGGAGCTGTTTTTT. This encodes CATSRSKGTKNTGELFF.

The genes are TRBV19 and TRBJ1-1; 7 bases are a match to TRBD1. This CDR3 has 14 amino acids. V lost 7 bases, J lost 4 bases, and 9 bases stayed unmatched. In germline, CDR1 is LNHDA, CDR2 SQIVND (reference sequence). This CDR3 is CASIPTGRITEAFF. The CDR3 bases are TGTGCCAGTATCCCGACAGGGAGGATCACTGAAGCTTTCTTT.

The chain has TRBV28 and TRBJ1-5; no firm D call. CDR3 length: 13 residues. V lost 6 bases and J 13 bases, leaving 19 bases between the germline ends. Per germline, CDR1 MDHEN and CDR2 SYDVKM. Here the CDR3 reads CASRPSGLRLQHF. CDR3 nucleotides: TGTGCCAGCAGACCCTCAGGACTCAGGCTGCAGCATTTT.

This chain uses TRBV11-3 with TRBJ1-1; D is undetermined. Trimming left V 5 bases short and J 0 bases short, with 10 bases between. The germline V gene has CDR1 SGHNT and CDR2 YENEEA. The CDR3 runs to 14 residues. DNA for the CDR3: TGTGCCAGCAGCCTGGACCGGATGAACACTGAAGCTTTCTTT. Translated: CASSLDRMNTEAFF.

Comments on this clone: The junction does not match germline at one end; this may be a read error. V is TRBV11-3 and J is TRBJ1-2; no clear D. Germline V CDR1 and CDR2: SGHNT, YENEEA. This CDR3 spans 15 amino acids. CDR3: CASSVETIVPYGYTF. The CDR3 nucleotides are TGTGCCAGCAGCGTAGAGACGATTGTGCCTTATGGCTACACCTTC.

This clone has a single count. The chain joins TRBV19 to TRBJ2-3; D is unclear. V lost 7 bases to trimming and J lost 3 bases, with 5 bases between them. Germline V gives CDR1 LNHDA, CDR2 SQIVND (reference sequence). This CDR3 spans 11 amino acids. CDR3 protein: CASMGTDTQYF. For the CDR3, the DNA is TGTGCCAGTATGGGAACAGATACGCAGTATTTT.

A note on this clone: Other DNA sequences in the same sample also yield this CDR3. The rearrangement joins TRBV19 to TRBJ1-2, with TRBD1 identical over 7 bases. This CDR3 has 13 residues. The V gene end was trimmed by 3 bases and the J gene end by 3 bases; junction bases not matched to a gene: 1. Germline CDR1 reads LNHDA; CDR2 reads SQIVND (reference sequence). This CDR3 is CASSIDRDYGYTF. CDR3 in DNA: TGTGCCAGTAGTATCGACAGGGACTATGGCTACACCTTC.